This T cell receptor beta chain was documented in a study of molecular identifiers for immune sequencing clone quantification. TCRdb processed the PCR reads anew with MiXCR; each CDR3 protein has one entry. The sample records some 41,000 distinct CDR3 sequences, around 18% being singletons. This CDR3 contains 14 residues. The ends were cut back, 2 bases at V and 0 bases at J, with 6 bases in the middle. Germline V CDR1 and CDR2: SGHTA, FQGTGA. This clonotype has ten or more counts. Sequencing was done on a sample of naive CD8+ T cells from blood, with Jurkat cell RNA spiked in. Subset in this sample: FACS-sorted CD8+CD4-CCR7+CD45RA+ naive T cells. This sequence joins TRBV7-3 and TRBJ2-3; no clear D. This TCR was recovered from a human donor in good health. Some libraries in this study had Jurkat cell RNA spiked in. In nucleotides, the CDR3 is TGTGCCAGCAGCTTACTATATAGCACAGATACGCAGTATTTT. Its translation: CASSLLYSTDTQYF.